Below, one TCR beta chain is given with its context. This record comes from a study of blood T cell repertoires in COVID-19. On the study more broadly: Researchers got acute and convalescent COVID-19 samples from the United States, Italy and Spain.

Authors' methods: Amplification of reference gene primers provided the estimated nucleated cell counts. Repertoires were generated with immunoSEQ multiplex PCR, while TCRdb's copy carries only in-frame clones and drops some. Clonal size and the V and J genes are those of that table, whereas D and trimming came from the DNA. The sample shows 85,000 to 130,000 clones, 75% to 95% of them seen only once. The sequence was obtained from a human donor in a cohort sampled during active COVID-19. Sequencing was carried out using peripheral blood.

CDR3 DNA: TGTGCCAGCAGCTTAGCTAGCGGGAGGTACAATGAGCAGTTCTTC. Its translation: CASSLASGRYNEQFF. The chain couples TRBV7-9 to TRBJ2-1; 10 bases are a match to TRBD2. CDR3 length equals 15 residues. Unmatched junction bases numbered 0, after V lost 0 bases and J lost 4 bases. The germline gives CDR1 SEHNR, CDR2 FQNEAQ (reference sequence). The variable domain in full, with the rest retrieved from reference TRBV7-9 and TRBJ2-1, is DTGVSQNPRHKITKRGQNVTFRCDPISEHNRLYWYRQTLGQGPEFLTYFQNEAQLEKSRLLSDRFSAERPKGSFSTLEIQRTEQGDSAMYLCASSLASGRYNEQFFGPGTRLTVL.